The entry below describes one T cell receptor (beta chain). This CDR3 has 13 residues. Germline V gene lookup returns CDR1 SGHVS and CDR2 FQNEAQ. The V end lost 3 bases, the J end lost 4 bases, and 9 bases lay between the germline ends. The data are from a study of tumor-infiltrating lymphocytes in oesophageal squamous cell carcinoma. TCRdb fed the PCR reads into MiXCR, producing one record per CDR3 protein. The table records around 18,000 distinct CDR3 sequences, about 45% of them present only once. The V and J genes are TRBV7-8 and TRBJ2-5; D gene ambiguous. This receptor was obtained from a male donor with esophageal squamous cell carcinoma. Material for sequencing was esophageal tumor tissue. CDR3: CASSFSGGETQYF. The CDR3, as DNA: TGTGCCAGCAGCTTTTCGGGCGGAGAGACCCAGTACTTC.